Below, one TCR beta chain is given with its context. The CDR3 runs to 15 residues. Trimming took 6 bases from V and 0 from J; bases not matched to a gene: 8. CDR1 SGHTA and CDR2 FQGNSA come from the germline V gene. The data were produced by immunoSEQ multiplex PCR, yet TCRdb's version contains in-frame clones alone and is incomplete. The sample includes about 280,000 clones, approximately 83% of them seen just once. This specimen belongs to a study of blood T cell repertoires in COVID-19. Study at large: Nucleic acid was either cDNA or gDNA, and it came from T cells, B-cell-depleted T cells, or PBMCs.

This rearrangement joins TRBV7-2 to TRBJ2-7; 7 bases align to TRBD2. This clonotype was obtained from a woman in her forties or fifties who had recovered from COVID-19. The sequenced sample consisted of peripheral blood. CDR3 sequence reads: CASSFQGGSSYEQYF. The DNA for the CDR3 is TGTGCCAGCAGTTTTCAGGGCGGGAGCTCCTACGAGCAGTACTTC.